The source of this T cell receptor beta chain is a study of cytotoxic CD8 clonotypes in ibrutinib-treated CLL. Profiling relied on immunoSEQ multiplex PCR, and the TCRdb table lists in-frame clones only, not all of them. This repertoire shows some 140,000 clones, approximately 89% found once; its top ten account for about 10%. Germline V gene data show CDR1 as SGHRS and CDR2 as YFSETQ. V was shortened by 0 bases and J by 5 bases, with 8 bases between the two germline ends. The CDR3 is 14 amino acids. The V gene is TRBV5-1, the J gene TRBJ2-2; D is tentatively TRBD1 or TRBD2 (5 bases each). The clonotype originates from a human donor with chronic lymphocytic leukemia. The sequences come from PBMCs, collected after 12 months of ibrutinib treatment. The CDR3 here is CASSLGGATGELFF. CDR3 sequence (DNA): TGCGCCAGCAGCTTGGGAGGGGCTACCGGGGAGCTGTTTTTT.